This TCR beta chain was recovered during a study of ipilimumab plus nivolumab after autologous stem cell transplantation. Method: immunoSEQ multiplex PCR; TCRdb's copy keeps in-frame clones and lacks some. The repertoire holds some 43,000 clones, with 88% as singletons. The TCR sequence derives from a male donor with multiple myeloma. The sequenced sample was PBMCs, obtained in a trial of ipilimumab plus nivolumab as post-transplant consolidation.

This CDR3 is CASGPGQHSDYGYTF. The CDR3 nucleotides read TGTGCCAGCGGCCCGGGACAGCATTCGGACTATGGCTACACCTTC. This sequence joins TRBV5-4 and TRBJ1-2; 7 bases align to TRBD1. The CDR3 contains 15 residues. V lost 7 bases to trimming and J lost 3 bases; unmatched junction nucleotides: 12. CDR1 and CDR2 from the germline V gene are SGHNT and YYREEE (reference sequence).